This TCR beta chain came from a study of T cells after yellow fever vaccination. Study background: SMART-Seq v4 Ultra Low Input prepared the low-cell-number fractions.

TCRdb re-analysed the 5' RACE reads in MiXCR, keeping a single row per CDR3 protein. The data contain about 260,000 distinct CDR3 sequences, 5.2% of them seen just once; the ten biggest clones take up around 3.3%. This clonotype was seen more than once but under ten times. Its matching antigen is unknown. CDR1 is DFQATT, CDR2 SNEGSKA, per germline (reference sequence). The CDR3 covers 15 residues. Deletions cut 6 bases from V and 2 bases from J, with 18 bases between. The study, taken as a whole, reports: At approximately 95% for CD4 and approximately 88% for CD8, most primary-vaccination clones showed up again after the booster. From the bulk population, abundant clonotypes could contaminate and appear within FACS-sorted repertoires.

The TCR sequence derives from a man younger than 35 who received the YFV17D yellow fever vaccine. The rearrangement uses TRBV20-1 and TRBJ2-3; D assignment may be TRBD1 or TRBD2 (5 bases each). This sample comprised CD4+ T cells sorted from PBMCs, obtained on the day of the yellow fever booster vaccination. Written as DNA, the CDR3 is TGCAGTGCGAAGCGGTGGGACGGAGACACAGATACGCAGTATTTT. This encodes CSAKRWDGDTDTQYF.